Here is one TCR beta chain with its context. What it binds is unknown. This CDR3 is built from 13 residues. CDR1 and CDR2 (germline): SEHNR, FQNEAQ (reference sequence). Trimming removed 5 bases from V and 6 bases from J, with 14 bases in between. This sample was taken from a study of cytomegalovirus exposure and HLA in healthy donors. The PCR used 60 Vbeta and 13 Jbeta primers. TCRdb's copy holds only in-frame clones and misses some; the assay was immunoSEQ multiplex PCR. The table lists roughly 130,000 clones, under 80% of them singletons. Study results and limitations: Most TCR sequences showed up rarely, but some public TCRs showed up in many donors.

Sequencing was carried out using PBMCs. This receptor was obtained from a man between 18 and 29 years old in good health and CMV-seropositive. V and J are TRBV7-9 and TRBJ2-7, with D perhaps matching TRBD2 (6 bases). This CDR3 is CASSQTSSVEQYF. For the CDR3, the DNA is TGTGCCAGCAGCCAAACTTCTAGCGTCGAGCAGTACTTC.